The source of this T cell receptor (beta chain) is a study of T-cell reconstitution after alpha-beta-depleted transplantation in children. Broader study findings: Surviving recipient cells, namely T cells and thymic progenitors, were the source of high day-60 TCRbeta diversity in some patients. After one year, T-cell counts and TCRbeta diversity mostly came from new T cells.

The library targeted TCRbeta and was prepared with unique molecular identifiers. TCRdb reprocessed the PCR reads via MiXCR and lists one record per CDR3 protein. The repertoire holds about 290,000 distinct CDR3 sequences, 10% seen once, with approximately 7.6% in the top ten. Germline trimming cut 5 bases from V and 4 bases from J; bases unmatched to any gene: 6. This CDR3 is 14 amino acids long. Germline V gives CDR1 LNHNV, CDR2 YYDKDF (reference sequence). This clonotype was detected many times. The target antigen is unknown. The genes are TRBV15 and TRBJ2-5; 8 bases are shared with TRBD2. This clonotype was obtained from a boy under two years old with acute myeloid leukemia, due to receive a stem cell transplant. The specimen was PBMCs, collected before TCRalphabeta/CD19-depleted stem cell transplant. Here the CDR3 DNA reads TGTGCCACCAGCCCGGGACTAGAATTAGAGACCCAGTACTTC. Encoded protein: CATSPGLELETQYF.